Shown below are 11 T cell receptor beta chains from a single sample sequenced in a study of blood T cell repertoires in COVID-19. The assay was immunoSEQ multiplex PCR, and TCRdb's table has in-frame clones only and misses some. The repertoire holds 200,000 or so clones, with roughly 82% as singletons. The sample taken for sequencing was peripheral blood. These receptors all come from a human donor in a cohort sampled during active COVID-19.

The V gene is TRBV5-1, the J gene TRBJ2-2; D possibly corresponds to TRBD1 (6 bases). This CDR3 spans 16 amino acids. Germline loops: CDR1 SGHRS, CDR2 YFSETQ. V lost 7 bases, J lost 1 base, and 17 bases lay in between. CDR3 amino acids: CASRTTGTRNTGELFF. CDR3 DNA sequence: TGCGCCAGCCGGACAACCGGGACAAGGAACACCGGGGAGCTGTTTTTT.

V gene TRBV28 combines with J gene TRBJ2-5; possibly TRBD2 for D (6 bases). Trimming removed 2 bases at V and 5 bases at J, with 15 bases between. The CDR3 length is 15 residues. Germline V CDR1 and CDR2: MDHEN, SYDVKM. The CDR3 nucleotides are TGTGCCAGCAGTTTAAGGTCCGGGGGTCTCGAGACCCAGTACTTC. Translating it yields CASSLRSGGLETQYF.

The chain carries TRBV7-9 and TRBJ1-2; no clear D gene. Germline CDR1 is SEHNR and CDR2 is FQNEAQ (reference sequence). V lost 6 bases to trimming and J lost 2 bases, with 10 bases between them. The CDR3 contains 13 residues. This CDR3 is CASRPTENYGYTF. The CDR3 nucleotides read TGTGCCAGCAGGCCAACAGAGAACTATGGCTACACCTTC. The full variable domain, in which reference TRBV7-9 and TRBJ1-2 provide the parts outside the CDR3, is DTGVSQNPRHKITKRGQNVTFRCDPISEHNRLYWYRQTLGQGPEFLTYFQNEAQLEKSRLLSDRFSAERPKGSFSTLEIQRTEQGDSAMYLCASRPTENYGYTFGSGTRLTVV.

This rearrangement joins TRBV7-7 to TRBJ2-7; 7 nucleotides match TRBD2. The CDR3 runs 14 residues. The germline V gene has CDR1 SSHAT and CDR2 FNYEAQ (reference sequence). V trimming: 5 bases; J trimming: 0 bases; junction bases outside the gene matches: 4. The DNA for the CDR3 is TGTGCCAGCAGCGTCGGGGGGATCTCCTACGAGCAGTACTTC. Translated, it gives CASSVGGISYEQYF.

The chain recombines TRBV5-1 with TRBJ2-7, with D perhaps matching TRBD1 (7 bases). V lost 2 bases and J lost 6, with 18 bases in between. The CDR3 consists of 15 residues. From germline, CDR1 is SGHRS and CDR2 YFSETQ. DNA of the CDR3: TGCGCCAGCAGCTTCCTACCAGGGGGGAAGGGCGAGCAGTACTTC. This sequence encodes CASSFLPGGKGEQYF.

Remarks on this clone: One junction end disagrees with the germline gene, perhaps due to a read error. The CDR3 DNA reads as TGTGCCAGTAGTTTCGGCGGTTCCTCTGGAAACACCATATATTTT. It translates to CASSFGGSSGNTIYF. This chain connects TRBV28 to TRBJ1-3; D unresolved. Germline CDR1 MDHEN, CDR2 SYDVKM. The CDR3 contains 15 residues.

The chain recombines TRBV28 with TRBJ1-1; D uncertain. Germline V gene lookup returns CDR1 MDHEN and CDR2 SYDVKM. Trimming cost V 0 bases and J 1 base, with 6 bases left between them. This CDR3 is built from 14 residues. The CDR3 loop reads CASSLWRENTEAFF. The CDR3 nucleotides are TGTGCCAGCAGTTTATGGCGGGAGAACACTGAAGCTTTCTTT.

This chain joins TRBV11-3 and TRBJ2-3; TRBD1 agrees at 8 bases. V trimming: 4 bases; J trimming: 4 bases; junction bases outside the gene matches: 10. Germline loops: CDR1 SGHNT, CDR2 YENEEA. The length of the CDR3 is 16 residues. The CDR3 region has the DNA TGTGCCAGCAGCTCGGACTGGACAGGGAGCGCAGATACGCAGTATTTT. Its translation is CASSSDWTGSADTQYF.

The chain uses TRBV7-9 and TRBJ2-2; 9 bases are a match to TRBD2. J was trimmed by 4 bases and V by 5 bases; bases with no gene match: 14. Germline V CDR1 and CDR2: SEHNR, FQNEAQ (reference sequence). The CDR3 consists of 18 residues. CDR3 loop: CASSAYLAGRMSTGELFF. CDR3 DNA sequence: TGTGCCAGCAGCGCCTACCTAGCGGGGCGGATGTCCACCGGGGAGCTGTTTTTT.

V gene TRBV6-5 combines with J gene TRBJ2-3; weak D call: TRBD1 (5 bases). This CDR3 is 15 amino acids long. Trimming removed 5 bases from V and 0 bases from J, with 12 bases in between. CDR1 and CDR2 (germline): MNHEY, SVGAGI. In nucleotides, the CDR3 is TGTGCCAGCAGTACCCGGACAAGTAGCACAGATACGCAGTATTTT. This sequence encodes CASSTRTSSTDTQYF.

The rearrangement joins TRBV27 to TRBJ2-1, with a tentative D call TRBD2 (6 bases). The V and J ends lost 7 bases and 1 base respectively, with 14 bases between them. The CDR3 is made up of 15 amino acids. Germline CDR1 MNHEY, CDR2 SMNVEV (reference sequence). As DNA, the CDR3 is TGTGCCAGCACCCCTGATAGCGGATCCTACAATGAGCAGTTCTTC. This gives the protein CASTPDSGSYNEQFF.